This T cell receptor beta chain was retrieved from a study of blood T cell repertoires in COVID-19. The V gene's germline CDR1 is LNHDA and CDR2 SQIVND (reference sequence). Unmatched junction bases numbered 7, after V lost 2 bases and J lost 4 bases. CDR3 length: 17 residues. Repertoires were generated with immunoSEQ multiplex PCR, while TCRdb's copy carries only in-frame clones and drops some. The sample consists of about 80,000 clones, 60% to 85% of them appearing once. Specimen: peripheral blood. This TCR came from a human donor in a cohort sampled during active COVID-19. The chain employs TRBV19 and TRBJ2-1, with TRBD2 matching over 11 bases. CDR3 nucleotide sequence: TGTGCCAGTAGTATACTTGTACGACTAGCGGGGTACAATGAGCAGTTCTTC. Protein sequence: CASSILVRLAGYNEQFF.